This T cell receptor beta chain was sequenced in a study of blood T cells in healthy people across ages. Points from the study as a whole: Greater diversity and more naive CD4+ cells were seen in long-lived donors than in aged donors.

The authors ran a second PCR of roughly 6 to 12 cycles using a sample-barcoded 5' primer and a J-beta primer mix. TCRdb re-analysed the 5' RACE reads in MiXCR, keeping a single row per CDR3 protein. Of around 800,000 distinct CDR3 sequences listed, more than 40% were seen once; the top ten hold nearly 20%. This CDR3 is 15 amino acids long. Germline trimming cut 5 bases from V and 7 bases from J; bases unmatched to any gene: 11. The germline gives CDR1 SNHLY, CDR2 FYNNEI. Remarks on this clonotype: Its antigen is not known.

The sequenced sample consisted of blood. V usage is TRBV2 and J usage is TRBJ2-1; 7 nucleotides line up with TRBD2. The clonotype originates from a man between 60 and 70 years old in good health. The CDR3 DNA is TGTGCCAGCAGTTGGTTTGGCGGGGGAGAAAATGAGCAGTTCTTC. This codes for CASSWFGGGENEQFF.